This TCR beta chain originates from a study of beta chain features in type 1 diabetes (dated by TCRdb to about 2018). About the full investigation: Patients and healthy donors did not differ in mean age, gender distribution, total cell number or subset yield. A total of 107,917,701 sorted cells were examined across all samples, and RNA yield correlated strongly with the number of cells per subset. The study compared the TCRB repertoires of sorted circulating CD4+ T cell subsets in recently diagnosed type 1 diabetes patients with those in matched healthy donors. Naive and central memory subsets were obtained from all 30 or so donors, but regulatory and stem cell-like memory subsets were isolated from only 8 patients and 8 healthy donors. The paper's findings and limits, for the study overall: PCR may preferentially amplify shorter templates, but because patient and control samples were amplified and corrected together, any resulting skew would affect both groups equally. HLA sub-analyses involved small numbers of individuals, so any influence of HLA type on TCRB rearrangement remained unresolved. In all four CD4+ subsets, TCRB CDR3 length was moderately but significantly shorter in type 1 diabetes patients. Patients with type 1 diabetes made fewer insertions and deleted more nucleotides at VDJ recombination sites, implying thymic rearrangement abnormalities. The naive, central memory and regulatory TCRB repertoires appeared to resemble one another more closely among patients than among healthy donors. Sequencing cDNA rather than genomic DNA could over-represent highly expressing activated cells, although activation and CD3 levels did not differ between groups.

The CDR1 and CDR2 encoded by the germline V gene (reference sequence) are LNHNV and YYDKDF. V is cut by 5 bases and J by 0 bases, and the space between the germline ends is 10 bases. Its CDR3 holds 14 amino acids, cysteine through phenylalanine. Only the CDR3 part of the read is kept: 42 bases, read in frame from the first base. Each donor gave one peripheral blood draw, roughly 110 mL on average, collected into heparinised tubes. Naive, central memory, regulatory and stem cell-like memory CD4+ T cells were sorted on a BD FACSAria II using a panel including CD45RO, CCR7, CD25, CD127, CD95 and CD27. All sorted populations exceeded 95% purity. Right away, PBMCs were isolated by Lymphoprep density gradient centrifugation and were stained directly, with no culture step. To minimize batch effects, samples were stained and sorted in pairs, one healthy donor with one patient per experiment. A remark on this clone: The antigen it recognizes is unknown. Base quality data are lacking; no much larger clone is found one base away.

The entire isolated RNA was reverse transcribed using the High Capacity cDNA Reverse Transcription Kit, and thus expressed TCRB transcripts were sequenced. Survey-depth immunoSEQ sequencing was performed on stem cell-like memory T cell samples, with an average of around 970,000 total reads per sample. Sorted cells were lysed in RLT buffer and RNA was extracted with DNase-treated RNeasy Micro or Mini kits, depending on cell number. To prevent cross-contamination, every cell subset was processed on its own, while patient and healthy donor samples were processed together. Using the immunoSEQ multiplex PCR, TCRB sequences were amplified from cDNA into 87-bp fragments spanning the CDR3 region. Amplicons were sequenced on the Illumina HiSeq platform. The authors processed their data as follows. PCR bias was computationally corrected using synthetic template baselines, reads within Hamming distance 2 were collapsed, and singletons that could not be merged were discarded. Reads were aligned to IMGT to assign V, D and J genes, CDR3 length, and insertions or deletions at six rearrangement sites. Within each subset, clonotype counts were normalized to the number of sorted cells before true diversity and Gini coefficients were calculated with the tcR R package. Repertoire sharing was quantified using the overlap coefficient calculated on TCRB nucleotide sequences. This is the immuneACCESS table as TCRdb keeps it, with only in-frame sequences that have V and J called. A part of the clones is gone; compared with another copy, unresolved V genes explain less than half, and the rest is unexplained. D and trimming were read from the DNA, whereas the V and J calls and clone size are those reported in that table. The sample records tens of thousands of clones, 25% to 35% of which are singletons. The ten largest clones represent over 0.4% of the sample.

The sequence came from a young woman in good health. Source material: stem cell memory CD4+ T cells from blood. The sample's cell subset or site, from its label and the paper: stem cell-like memory CD4+ T cells. The receptor chain draws on TRBV15 and TRBJ2-5, with the D call tentatively TRBD1 or TRBD2, each fitting 6 bases. CDR3 reads: CATSRGGHQETQYF. The DNA sequence is TGTGCCACCAGCCGAGGGGGGCACCAAGAGACCCAGTACTTC.